These 20 T cell receptor beta chains originate from one sample sequenced in a study of blood T cell repertoires in COVID-19. Profiling relied on immunoSEQ multiplex PCR, and the TCRdb table lists in-frame clones only, not all of them. This sample carries under 250,000 clones, 80% to 90% of them seen once, and the ten largest clones take roughly 4%. The sample taken for sequencing was peripheral blood. The receptors come from a man aged 50-60 years with acute or convalescent COVID-19.

This sequence joins TRBV19 and TRBJ2-7, with D perhaps matching TRBD1 (6 bases). In germline, CDR1 is LNHDA, CDR2 SQIVND (reference sequence). The ends were cut back, 4 bases at V and 2 bases at J, with 12 bases in the middle. This CDR3 region has 14 residues. Here the CDR3 reads CASSTRTATYEQYF. CDR3 DNA sequence: TGTGCCAGTAGTACCCGGACAGCCACCTACGAGCAGTACTTC.

CDR3 coding DNA: TGTGCCAGCAGCTTTGGACAGGGCCCTAACTATGGCTACACCTTC. Translating it yields CASSFGQGPNYGYTF. V is TRBV11-2 and J is TRBJ1-2, with TRBD1 matching over 8 bases. V trimming: 3 bases; J trimming: 0 bases; junction bases outside the gene matches: 3. This CDR3 comprises 15 residues. Germline-derived CDR1 and CDR2 are SGHAT and FQNNGV.

This clone was counted a single time. CDR3 nucleotides: TGTGCCAGCAGCCAGGTTCAGCGGGCGAGTGCGACAGATACGCAGTATTTT. This codes for CASSQVQRASATDTQYF. The V and J genes are TRBV14 and TRBJ2-3; the D gene is possibly TRBD2 (6 bases). Germline V gene lookup returns CDR1 SGHDN and CDR2 FVKESK. The CDR3 runs 17 residues. V was clipped by 3 bases and J by 3 bases, with 19 bases between them. The full variable domain, completed using reference TRBV14 and TRBJ2-3, is EAGVTQFPSHSVIEKGQTVTLRCDPISGHDNLYWYRRVMGKEIKFLLHFVKESKQDESGMPNNRFLAERTGGTYSTLKVQPAELEDSGVYFCASSQVQRASATDTQYFGPGTRLTVL.

The V gene is TRBV6-5, the J gene TRBJ1-1; TRBD1 agrees at 7 bases. V lost 5 bases, J lost 1 base, and 4 bases stayed unmatched. Germline V lookup: CDR1 MNHEY, CDR2 SVGAGI. This CDR3 has 14 amino acids. The CDR3 coding sequence is TGTGCCAGCAGTCACGACAGGGAGAACACTGAAGCTTTCTTT. Amino acid sequence: CASSHDRENTEAFF.

The chain has TRBV7-9 and TRBJ2-5, with 8 bases matching TRBD2. The CDR3 runs to 15 residues. V shed 4 bases and J 2 bases; nucleotides not matched to a gene: 6. Per the germline V gene, CDR1 is SEHNR and CDR2 is FQNEAQ (reference sequence). CDR3 in DNA: TGTGCCAGCAGCTCAGCAAGCGGGAGTCAAGAGACCCAGTACTTC. The encoded protein is CASSSASGSQETQYF.

The chain has TRBV20-1 and TRBJ1-1; D is unresolved. CDR3 size: 11 residues. V lost 3 bases and J 8 bases, leaving 10 bases between the germline ends. The V gene's germline CDR1 is DFQATT and CDR2 SNEGSKA (reference sequence). The CDR3 sequence: CSASGVAEAFF. The DNA for the CDR3 is TGCAGTGCTAGTGGGGTAGCAGAAGCTTTCTTT.

The V call is TRBV20-1, the J call TRBJ2-7; no clear D. CDR1 is DFQATT, CDR2 SNEGSKA, per germline (reference sequence). The CDR3 loop spans 11 amino acids. V was shortened by 2 bases and J by 5 bases, with 7 bases between the two germline ends. The CDR3: CSARNRDEQYF. DNA for the CDR3: TGCAGTGCTAGAAACCGGGACGAGCAGTACTTC.

The V call is TRBV12-5, the J call TRBJ2-1; 8 nucleotides align to TRBD2. After removal of 0 bases from V and 9 bases from J, the junction contained 4 bases not matched to a gene. Germline V gene lookup returns CDR1 LGHNT and CDR2 FRNRAP. The length of the CDR3 is 14 residues. The CDR3 reads CASGLVREGSEQFF. For the CDR3, the DNA is TGTGCTAGTGGTTTGGTACGGGAGGGTAGTGAGCAGTTCTTC.

This clone was counted once. The chain joins TRBV3-1 (or the pseudogene TRBV3-2) to TRBJ2-1; D gene ambiguous. CDR1 and CDR2 (germline): LGHDT, YNNKEL (reference sequence). There are 16 residues in the CDR3. Trimming removed 3 bases from V and 0 bases from J, with 12 bases in between. The CDR3 is CASSHSSWSSYNEQFF. In DNA form, the CDR3 reads TGTGCCAGCAGCCATAGCTCGTGGAGCTCCTACAATGAGCAGTTCTTC.

The chain is built from TRBV6-5 and TRBJ1-1, with unresolved D. The CDR3 totals 12 residues. Germline CDR1 MNHEY, CDR2 SVGAGI. The V and J ends lost 9 bases and 7 bases respectively, with 15 bases between them. The CDR3 is CASEKPGGEAFF. CDR3 sequence (DNA): TGTGCCAGTGAAAAACCTGGAGGTGAAGCTTTCTTT.

The chain couples TRBV6-5 to TRBJ1-4; TRBD1 matches at 8 bases. The CDR3 consists of 15 residues. Germline values: CDR1 MNHEY, CDR2 SVGAGI. V lost 0 bases, J lost 7 bases, and 4 bases stayed unmatched. This CDR3 reads CASSYSTGDAEKLFF. The CDR3 nucleotides read TGTGCCAGCAGTTACTCGACAGGGGACGCTGAAAAACTGTTTTTT.

This chain uses TRBV28 with TRBJ2-7, with a tentative D call TRBD2 (6 bases). V shed 6 bases and J shed 1 base, with 16 bases lying between them. Germline CDR1 is MDHEN and CDR2 is SYDVKM. There are 15 residues in the CDR3. As DNA, the CDR3 is TGTGCCAGCAGCCCTTCGGCCCGGGGGTCCTACGAGCAGTACTTC. Its protein is CASSPSARGSYEQYF.

The chain is built from TRBV27 and TRBJ2-7; 10 nucleotides line up with TRBD2. Trimming cost V 9 bases and J 4 bases; bases outside gene matches: 6. CDR3 length equals 13 residues. In germline, CDR1 is MNHEY, CDR2 SMNVEV (reference sequence). CDR3 nucleotide sequence: TGTGCCAGTAAGAGCGGGGGGGCTTACGAGCAGTACTTC. It translates to CASKSGGAYEQYF.

The V and J genes are TRBV5-1 and TRBJ2-2; 9 positions agree with TRBD2. Germline V gene lookup returns CDR1 SGHRS and CDR2 YFSETQ. The CDR3 contains 16 residues. J gave up 4 bases and V 5 bases, and 9 bases lay outside the gene matches. CDR3 sequence (DNA): TGCGCCAGCAGTCGGATAGCGGGAGTCCCCACCGGGGAGCTGTTTTTT. Protein sequence: CASSRIAGVPTGELFF.

The chain uses TRBV6-6 and TRBJ2-4, with 8 nucleotides matching TRBD1. The CDR3 contains 16 residues. Germline CDR1 MNHNY, CDR2 SVGAGI (reference sequence). V trimming: 10 bases; J trimming: 0 bases; junction bases outside the gene matches: 11. The CDR3 sequence: CATFKGQGIAKNIQYF. CDR3 DNA: TGTGCCACCTTCAAAGGACAGGGAATAGCCAAAAACATTCAGTACTTC.

The chain employs TRBV5-4 and TRBJ2-7; D might be TRBD1 (5 bases). CDR3 length: 15 residues. The V gene's germline CDR1 is SGHNT and CDR2 YYREEE (reference sequence). The ends were cut back, 4 bases at V and 3 bases at J, with 17 bases in the middle. The CDR3 here is CASSVRPQGFYEQYF. CDR3 in DNA: TGTGCCAGCAGCGTCCGACCGCAGGGATTCTACGAGCAGTACTTC.

CDR3 nucleotides: TGTGCCTGGAGTGTATGGGAAGGGGTTGAAGCTTTCTTT. The encoded protein is CAWSVWEGVEAFF. This chain uses TRBV30 with TRBJ1-1; the D gene is possibly TRBD1 (5 bases). CDR3 length equals 13 residues. The germline V gene encodes CDR1 GTSNPN and CDR2 SVGIG (reference sequence). Deletions cut 0 bases from V and 7 bases from J, with 12 bases between.

V gene TRBV9 combines with J gene TRBJ2-2, with TRBD1 identical over 7 bases. The trim removed 3 bases at V and 0 bases at J, leaving 5 bases unmatched. The CDR3 extends over 16 amino acids. Germline V gene sequence: CDR1 SGDLS, CDR2 YYNGEE. CDR3 sequence (DNA): TGTGCCAGCAGCGGTCGGACAGGCTCGAACACCGGGGAGCTGTTTTTT. It translates to CASSGRTGSNTGELFF.

The chain uses TRBV10-3 and TRBJ2-1, with 9 bases fitting TRBD2. J lost 10 bases, V lost 6 bases, and 10 bases had no gene match. The CDR3 runs 14 residues. The germline V gene encodes CDR1 ENHRY and CDR2 SYGVKD. CDR3 sequence (DNA): TGTGCCATCAGCCTTAGCGGGGGCAGGGTGGAGCAGTTCTTC. Protein: CAISLSGGRVEQFF.

V and J are TRBV5-5 and TRBJ1-6; 11 positions match TRBD1. The ends lost 5 bases at V and 9 bases at J; junction bases unmatched: 7. CDR1 and CDR2 (germline): SGHKS, YYEKEE (reference sequence). CDR3 length equals 15 residues. CDR3 amino acids: CASRTGTGGSSPLHF. The CDR3 DNA is TGTGCCAGCAGAACCGGGACAGGGGGTAGTTCACCCCTCCACTTT.